Presented here are 13 T cell receptor beta chains from one specimen sequenced in a study of OX40 agonist ivuxolimab in advanced cancers. Clones were sequenced by immunoSEQ multiplex PCR, and TCRdb holds only the in-frame ones, with some missing. The table records roughly 91,000 clones, around 95% of them present only once. The sequencing here drew on CD4+ or CD8+ T cells sorted from blood, taken in a trial of the OX40 agonist ivuxolimab. These receptors were taken from an adult with an advanced solid tumor such as melanoma, head and neck, liver or kidney cancer.

This chain connects TRBV27 to TRBJ1-3; D is ambiguous. From germline, CDR1 is MNHEY and CDR2 SMNVEV (reference sequence). The CDR3 length is 13 residues. Trimming pared 5 bases from V and 6 bases from J, leaving 11 bases between. The CDR3 sequence: CASSPSSLNTIYF. The CDR3 region has the DNA TGTGCCAGCAGTCCGTCTTCCCTAAACACCATATATTTT.

The genes are TRBV6-1 and TRBJ2-1; 11 bases align to TRBD1. Germline values: CDR1 MNHNS, CDR2 SASEGT. CDR3 size: 14 residues. V trimming: 6 bases; J trimming: 6 bases; junction bases outside the gene matches: 4. The CDR3 sequence: CASSSGQGGNEQFF. The CDR3 coding sequence is TGTGCCAGCAGCTCGGGACAGGGGGGCAATGAGCAGTTCTTC.

This sequence joins TRBV6-1 and TRBJ2-1; tentative D call: TRBD1 (5 bases). This CDR3 contains 13 residues. Germline loops: CDR1 MNHNS, CDR2 SASEGT. V shed 6 bases and J shed 4 bases, with 10 bases lying between them. This CDR3 is CASRQEMYNEQFF. Here the CDR3 DNA reads TGTGCCAGCAGACAGGAGATGTACAATGAGCAGTTCTTC.

This chain joins TRBV6-6 and TRBJ1-6; 7 nucleotides match TRBD1. The CDR3 is 14 amino acids. Trimming took 2 bases from V and 14 from J; bases not matched to a gene: 9. The germline CDR1 and CDR2 sequences are MNHNY and SVGAGI (reference sequence). The CDR3 DNA is TGTGCCAGCAGTTACGGGACAGAGATGTTCACCCTCCACTTT. As protein: CASSYGTEMFTLHF.

This chain joins TRBV6-5 and TRBJ1-4; D not certain. Trimming took off 7 bases at V and 1 base at J, with 7 bases between the two ends. CDR3 length: 13 residues. Germline CDR1 and CDR2: MNHEY and SVGAGI. The CDR3 spells CASNPQTNEKLFF. DNA of the CDR3: TGTGCCAGCAATCCCCAAACTAATGAAAAACTGTTTTTT.

This rearrangement joins TRBV5-6 to TRBJ2-3; D is ambiguous. With 5 bases removed from V and 6 bases from J, the gap between germline ends came to 16 bases. Germline lookup yields CDR1 SGHDT and CDR2 YYEEEE. The CDR3 has 14 amino acids. CDR3 region: CASSSDVGWDTQYF. CDR3 nucleotides: TGTGCCAGCAGTTCGGACGTAGGGTGGGATACGCAGTATTTT.

In this sample, this clone turned up once. CDR3 in DNA: TGCGCCAGCAGCCAAGGAGCCGGCACAGATACGCAGTATTTT. Its protein product is CASSQGAGTDTQYF. V gene TRBV4-1 combines with J gene TRBJ2-3; no firm D call. CDR1 is MGHRA, CDR2 YSYEKL, per germline. V was pared by 1 base and J by 1 base, with 6 bases between. The CDR3 has 14 residues.

V gene TRBV2 combines with J gene TRBJ2-3; D is unclear. V lost 6 bases, J lost 2 bases, and 12 bases lay in between. CDR3 length: 14 residues. Germline CDR1 SNHLY, CDR2 FYNNEI. Written as DNA, the CDR3 is TGTGCCAGCAGCCTAGGAAGGACCACAGATACGCAGTATTTT. Its protein is CASSLGRTTDTQYF.

V usage is TRBV6-6 and J usage is TRBJ1-2; 9 nucleotides match TRBD1. The CDR3 runs to 14 residues. J gave up 8 bases and V 0 bases, and 4 bases lay outside the gene matches. The germline V gene has CDR1 MNHNY and CDR2 SVGAGI (reference sequence). CDR3 protein: CASSYSGTGNGYTF. In DNA, the CDR3 is TGTGCCAGCAGTTACTCGGGGACAGGGAACGGCTACACCTTC.

The chain recombines TRBV6-5 with TRBJ1-1; 10 bases are shared with TRBD1. V gave up 6 bases and J gave up 4 bases; unmatched junction bases: 5. Germline CDR1 and CDR2: MNHEY and SVGAGI. The CDR3 is 14 residues long. The CDR3 bases are TGTGCCAGCAGACGGGACAGGGGAGGCACTGAAGCTTTCTTT. It translates to CASRRDRGGTEAFF.

The chain has TRBV11-2 and TRBJ2-3, with 7 bases identical to TRBD2. V dropped 3 bases and J dropped 4; count of bases not matched to a gene: 7. Looked up from germline, CDR1 is SGHAT and CDR2 is FQNNGV. The CDR3 consists of 15 residues. The CDR3 nucleotides read TGTGCCAGCAGCTTGGGTTTGGGAGGGCCAGATACGCAGTATTTT. Translation: CASSLGLGGPDTQYF.

This chain connects TRBV13 to TRBJ1-1, with 10 bases aligning to TRBD1. This CDR3 region has 15 residues. Germline V gene lookup returns CDR1 PRHDT and CDR2 FYEKMQ (reference sequence). The ends lost 3 bases at V and 6 bases at J; junction bases unmatched: 7. CDR3 region: CASSFAGTGVPEAFF. The DNA for the CDR3 is TGTGCCAGCAGCTTCGCCGGGACAGGGGTCCCTGAAGCTTTCTTT.

This clone came up once. The gene calls are TRBV5-1 and TRBJ1-1; D perhaps matches TRBD1 (5 bases). Trimming shortened V by 0 bases and J by 1 base, and 10 bases separated the two germline ends. The V gene's germline CDR1 is SGHRS and CDR2 YFSETQ. The CDR3 consists of 15 residues. For the CDR3, the DNA is TGCGCCAGCAGCTTGGTCGGGGCATCGAACACTGAAGCTTTCTTT. Translating gives CASSLVGASNTEAFF.